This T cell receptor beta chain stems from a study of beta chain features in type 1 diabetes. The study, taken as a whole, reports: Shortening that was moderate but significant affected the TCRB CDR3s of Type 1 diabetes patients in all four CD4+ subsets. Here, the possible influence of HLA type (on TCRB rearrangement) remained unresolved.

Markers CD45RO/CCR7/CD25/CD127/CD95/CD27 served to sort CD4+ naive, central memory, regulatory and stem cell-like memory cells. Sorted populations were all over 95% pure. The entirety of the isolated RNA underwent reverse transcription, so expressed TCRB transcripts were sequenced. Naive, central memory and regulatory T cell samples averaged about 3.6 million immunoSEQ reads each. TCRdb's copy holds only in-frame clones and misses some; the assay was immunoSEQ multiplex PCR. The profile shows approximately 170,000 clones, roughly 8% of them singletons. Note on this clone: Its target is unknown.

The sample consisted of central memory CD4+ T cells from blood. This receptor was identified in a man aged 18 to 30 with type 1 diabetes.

This CDR3 reads CASSLGLAETQYF. In DNA, the CDR3 is TGTGCCAGCAGTTTGGGACTCGCAGAGACCCAGTACTTC. The chain is built from TRBV6-5 and TRBJ2-5; D is possibly TRBD2 (6 bases). The CDR3 contains 13 residues. Germline values: CDR1 MNHEY, CDR2 SVGAGI. V was cut by 4 bases and J by 4 bases, with 10 bases left in between.